These 8 T cell receptor beta chains share one sample of origin, sequenced in a study of Graves' ophthalmopathy and Graves' hyperthyroidism. Amplified material comprised TCR beta CDR3 regions derived from RNA transcripts. First-round RT-PCR with HTBI primers preceded a second-round multiplex PCR. Via MiXCR, TCRdb re-called the multiplex PCR reads, giving one row per CDR3 protein. The sample lists 150,000 to 200,000 distinct CDR3 sequences; around 39% were seen once. Sequencing used peripheral blood. The receptors here all came from a man aged 30 to 39 with Graves' ophthalmopathy.

This clonotype was counted ten times or more. CDR3 region: CASSHRYGYTF. For the CDR3, the DNA is TGCGCCAGCAGCCATCGCTATGGCTACACCTTC. This sequence joins TRBV4-1 and TRBJ1-2; D is ambiguous. From germline, CDR1 is MGHRA and CDR2 YSYEKL. The V end was cut by 3 bases, the J end by 4 bases, with 3 bases between. CDR3 size: 11 residues.

This clonotype has ten or more counts. This chain connects TRBV6-2 or TRBV6-3 to TRBJ1-2, with D uncertain. V lost 2 bases and J lost 0, with 16 bases in between. CDR3 length: 17 residues. CDR1 is MNHEY and CDR2 is SVGEGT in the germline V gene. The CDR3 spells CASSYGVHRLSNYGYTF. The CDR3 nucleotides are TGTGCCAGCAGTTACGGGGTACACCGACTATCTAACTATGGCTACACCTTC.

This clonotype has a count of ten or more. J is TRBJ2-7 and V is TRBV24-1; 8 bases map to TRBD1. V lost 12 bases to trimming and J lost 1 base; unmatched junction nucleotides: 4. The CDR3 runs 12 residues. The germline CDR1 and CDR2 sequences are KGHDR and SFDVKD. The DNA of the CDR3 is TGTGCCGACAGGGGTTTATCCTACGAGCAGTACTTC. It translates to CADRGLSYEQYF.

Only a few counts were recorded for this clonotype. This chain uses TRBV10-3 with TRBJ1-2; D remains unclear. V was pared by 2 bases and J by 8 bases, with 18 bases between. The CDR3 runs 15 residues. The germline CDR1 and CDR2 sequences are ENHRY and SYGVKD. The DNA for the CDR3 is TGTGCCATCAGTGAGATTATGAGGTCCTTCGGGGGCTACACCTTC. As protein: CAISEIMRSFGGYTF.

This clonotype has at least ten counts. V usage is TRBV11-2 and J usage is TRBJ2-2; TRBD1 might be the D (5 bases). The germline V and J ends were trimmed by 5 bases and 6 bases, with 19 bases remaining between them. The CDR3 is 16 amino acids. Germline V gene lookup returns CDR1 SGHAT and CDR2 FQNNGV. The CDR3 is CASSPQGVQHPGELFF. The CDR3 region has the DNA TGTGCCAGCAGCCCCCAAGGGGTCCAGCACCCCGGGGAGCTGTTTTTT.

This clonotype was picked up many times. The gene calls are TRBV19 and TRBJ1-1, with a weak D call TRBD1 (5 bases). V was clipped by 5 bases and J by 5 bases, with 21 bases between them. The CDR3 loop spans 16 amino acids. CDR1 is LNHDA and CDR2 is SQIVND in the germline V gene (reference sequence). The chain's CDR3 is CASSGGRVLGGTEAFF. The CDR3 nucleotides are TGTGCCAGTAGTGGAGGCAGGGTCCTGGGGGGGACTGAAGCTTTCTTT.

This clonotype was seen repeatedly, ten times or more. V usage is TRBV11-2 and J usage is TRBJ2-7, with TRBD2 as a possible D gene (6 bases). Germline CDR1 SGHAT, CDR2 FQNNGV. The CDR3 has 14 residues. V shed 1 base and J shed 7 bases, with 14 bases lying between them. The CDR3 region is CASSLASVRGEQYF. The CDR3 DNA reads as TGTGCCAGCAGCTTAGCTAGCGTCCGGGGGGAGCAGTACTTC.

This clonotype has a count of ten or more. The V gene is TRBV2, the J gene TRBJ1-1; unclear D gene. V lost 2 bases and J 5 bases, leaving 12 bases between the germline ends. This CDR3 comprises 14 residues. In germline, CDR1 is SNHLY, CDR2 FYNNEI. CDR3 protein: CASSETEVETEAFF. CDR3 coding DNA: TGTGCCAGCAGTGAAACAGAAGTAGAGACTGAAGCTTTCTTT.